This T cell receptor (beta chain) was obtained from a study of T cells in women clearing cervical HPV infection. General study points: TRBV6-7 abundance was lower in cases than controls (around 0.1% versus 0.15%). CIN3+ cases had significantly higher TCR richness than controls; evenness did not differ.

As to this clone: Its specificity is not known. Coverage ceases 3 residues before the CDR3 finishes, and the germline J gene fills in the end.

Cervical HPV DNA detected by MY09/MY11 PCR, typed by dot-blot. Germline assignment: CDR1 SGHTA and CDR2 FQGTGA. This CDR3 is 13 amino acids long. Profiled with immunoSEQ multiplex PCR; TCRdb holds only in-frame clones, not every one. The specimen's table records over 25,000 clones. This receptor was obtained from a woman aged 18-70 years with a cervical HPV16 infection that either progressed to CIN3+ or cleared (not recorded which). The V gene is TRBV7-3, the J gene TRBJ1-2; the match to TRBD1 covers 9 bases. The specimen sequenced was blood buffy coat. The CDR3 DNA, read in part, is TGTGCCAGCAGCCCGGGGACAGGGAACGGC. Translation: CASSPGTGNG. The full CDR3 reads CASSPGTGNGYTF.